This is a list of T cell receptor beta chains from one sample in a study of graft-versus-host responses after intestinal transplantation. Their antigens are not known. Sequencing was performed with immunoSEQ multiplex PCR; in TCRdb, only in-frame clones are kept and a portion is missing. Of 95,000 to 110,000 clones listed, roughly 87% are singletons. The sample consisted of unstimulated CD4+ T cells sorted from spleen or lymph node cells, taken before intestinal transplant. These receptors all stem from a human donor who received an intestinal transplant. CDR3s include the opening cysteine and the closing phenylalanine or tryptophan. D genes are given only for firm matches.

CDR3 length: 14; D gene: -; V gene: TRBV6-5; J gene: TRBJ2-1; CDR3 protein: CASSFQNGYNEQFF
CDR3 length: 16; D gene: TRBD2; V gene: TRBV28; J gene: TRBJ2-3; CDR3 protein: CASSFSSGRLTDTQYF
CDR3 length: 14; D gene: TRBD1; V gene: TRBV28; J gene: TRBJ2-7; CDR3 protein: CAILAGTASYEQYF
CDR3 length: 15; D gene: -; V gene: TRBV11-2; J gene: TRBJ2-7; CDR3 protein: CASSFDRRSSYEQYF
CDR3 length: 17; D gene: -; V gene: TRBV5-4; J gene: TRBJ2-6; CDR3 protein: CASSPGGGGSGANVLTF
CDR3 length: 14; D gene: -; V gene: TRBV4-1; J gene: TRBJ2-7; CDR3 protein: CASSHEVRGGEQYF
CDR3 length: 13; D gene: -; V gene: TRBV2; J gene: TRBJ1-1; CDR3 protein: CASTRQGPTEAFF
CDR3 length: 13; D gene: TRBD2; V gene: TRBV10-3; J gene: TRBJ2-2; CDR3 protein: CAASGTSLGELFF
CDR3 length: 15; D gene: TRBD1; V gene: TRBV5-1; J gene: TRBJ2-7; CDR3 protein: CASSLWGTDTYEQYF
CDR3 length: 16; D gene: -; V gene: TRBV18; J gene: TRBJ1-1; CDR3 protein: CASSPWPRGRETEAFF
CDR3 length: 14; D gene: TRBD2; V gene: TRBV18; J gene: TRBJ2-5; CDR3 protein: CASSPREGLETQYF
CDR3 length: 13; D gene: -; V gene: TRBV7-6; J gene: TRBJ2-5; CDR3 protein: CASSPYSIETQYF
CDR3 length: 11; D gene: -; V gene: TRBV20-1; J gene: TRBJ1-3; CDR3 protein: CSQGSGNTIYF
CDR3 length: 16; D gene: TRBD1; V gene: TRBV10-3; J gene: TRBJ1-1; CDR3 protein: CAISGDRERAGTEAFF
CDR3 length: 13; D gene: -; V gene: TRBV6-6; J gene: TRBJ2-7; CDR3 protein: CASSYSPVGGSYF
CDR3 length: 13; D gene: -; V gene: TRBV6-5; J gene: TRBJ2-3; CDR3 protein: CASRVGPSDTQYF
CDR3 length: 13; D gene: -; V gene: TRBV5-1; J gene: TRBJ2-1; CDR3 protein: CASSLQGEGEQFF
CDR3 length: 15; D gene: -; V gene: TRBV6-5; J gene: TRBJ2-5; CDR3 protein: CASRLGGAGGETQYF
CDR3 length: 13; D gene: TRBD1; V gene: TRBV6-6; J gene: TRBJ2-7; CDR3 protein: CASMGTDSLKQYF
CDR3 length: 15; D gene: TRBD2; V gene: TRBV5-1; J gene: TRBJ2-5; CDR3 protein: CASSLSSGVSETQYF
CDR3 length: 14; D gene: TRBD1; V gene: TRBV6-5; J gene: TRBJ1-1; CDR3 protein: CASREDRGNTEAFF
CDR3 length: 15; D gene: -; V gene: TRBV6-1; J gene: TRBJ1-6; CDR3 protein: CASSEQAGSYSPLHF
CDR3 length: 12; D gene: -; V gene: TRBV10-3; J gene: TRBJ1-1; CDR3 protein: CASQGPGTEAFF
CDR3 length: 10; D gene: -; V gene: TRBV6-5; J gene: TRBJ1-1; CDR3 protein: CASRGVEAFF
CDR3 length: 13; D gene: -; V gene: TRBV11-2; J gene: TRBJ1-2; CDR3 protein: CASSLDGTVGYTF
CDR3 length: 15; D gene: -; V gene: TRBV6-6; J gene: TRBJ1-5; CDR3 protein: CASSYSAQTFQPQHF
CDR3 length: 11; D gene: TRBD1; V gene: TRBV20-1; J gene: TRBJ2-7; CDR3 protein: CSASRGTAQYF
CDR3 length: 13; D gene: -; V gene: TRBV29-1; J gene: TRBJ2-5; CDR3 protein: CSVEKGVTETQYF
CDR3 length: 13; D gene: -; V gene: TRBV2; J gene: TRBJ2-7; CDR3 protein: CASSATSTYEQYF
CDR3 length: 12; D gene: -; V gene: TRBV9; J gene: TRBJ2-4; CDR3 protein: CASGPGGNIQYF
CDR3 length: 17; D gene: -; V gene: TRBV4-1; J gene: TRBJ2-1; CDR3 protein: CASSQEGRLVSYNEQFF
CDR3 length: 17; D gene: TRBD1; V gene: TRBV4-1; J gene: TRBJ1-5; CDR3 protein: CASSQVGGTGVNQPQHF
CDR3 length: 17; D gene: TRBD1; V gene: TRBV7-9; J gene: TRBJ2-1; CDR3 protein: CASSPRTGPSSYNEQFF
CDR3 length: 15; D gene: TRBD1; V gene: TRBV9; J gene: TRBJ2-5; CDR3 protein: CASSSGTGGAKTQYF
CDR3 length: 12; D gene: -; V gene: TRBV7-9; J gene: TRBJ1-5; CDR3 protein: CASSLGHQPQHF
CDR3 length: 14; D gene: -; V gene: TRBV6-1; J gene: TRBJ1-1; CDR3 protein: CASKGRRVGTEAFF
CDR3 length: 14; D gene: -; V gene: TRBV27; J gene: TRBJ2-4; CDR3 protein: CASGSGVAKNIQYF
CDR3 length: 15; D gene: -; V gene: TRBV9; J gene: TRBJ2-2; CDR3 protein: CASSPGVPAVGELFF
CDR3 length: 12; D gene: -; V gene: TRBV2; J gene: TRBJ1-4; CDR3 protein: CASSEGFEKLFF
CDR3 length: 15; D gene: -; V gene: TRBV7-2; J gene: TRBJ2-1; CDR3 protein: CASRSRREKVNEQFF
CDR3 length: 16; D gene: TRBD1; V gene: TRBV5-3; J gene: TRBJ1-2; CDR3 protein: CARSTDRDRVGYGYTF
CDR3 length: 17; D gene: TRBD2; V gene: TRBV12-5; J gene: TRBJ2-1; CDR3 protein: CASGLSLAGVFYNEQFF